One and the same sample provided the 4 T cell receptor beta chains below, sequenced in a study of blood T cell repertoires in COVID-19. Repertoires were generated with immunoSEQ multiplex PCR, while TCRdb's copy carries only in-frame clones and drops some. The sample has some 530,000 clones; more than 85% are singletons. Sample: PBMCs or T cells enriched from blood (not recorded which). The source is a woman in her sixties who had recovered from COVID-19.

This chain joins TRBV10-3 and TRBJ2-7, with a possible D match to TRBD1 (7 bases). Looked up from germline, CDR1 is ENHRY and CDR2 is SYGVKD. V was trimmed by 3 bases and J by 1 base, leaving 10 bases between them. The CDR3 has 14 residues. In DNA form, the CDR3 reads TGTGCCATCAGTGAATCAGGGGGGTCCTACGAGCAGTACTTC. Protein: CAISESGGSYEQYF.

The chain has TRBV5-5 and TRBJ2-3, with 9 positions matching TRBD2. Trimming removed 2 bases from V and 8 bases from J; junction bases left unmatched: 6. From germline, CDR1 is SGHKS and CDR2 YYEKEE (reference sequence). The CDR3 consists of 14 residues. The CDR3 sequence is CASSLAGGGVTQYF. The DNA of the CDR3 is TGTGCCAGCAGCTTAGCGGGGGGAGGCGTTACGCAGTATTTT.

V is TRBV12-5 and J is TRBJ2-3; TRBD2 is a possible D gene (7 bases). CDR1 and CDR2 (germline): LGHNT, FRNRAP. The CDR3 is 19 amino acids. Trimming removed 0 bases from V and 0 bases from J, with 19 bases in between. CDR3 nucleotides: TGTGCTAGTGGTTTGGTACGGGGGGCATACCCCTCTAGCACAGATACGCAGTATTTT. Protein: CASGLVRGAYPSSTDTQYF.

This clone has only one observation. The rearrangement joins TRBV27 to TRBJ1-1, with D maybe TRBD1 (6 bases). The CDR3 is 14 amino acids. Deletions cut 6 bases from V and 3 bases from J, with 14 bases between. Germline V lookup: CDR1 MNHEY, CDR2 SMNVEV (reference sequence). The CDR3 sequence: CASRETGTHTEAFF. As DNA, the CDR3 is TGTGCCAGCAGGGAGACAGGTACCCACACTGAAGCTTTCTTT.